A single sample gave rise to the 20 T cell receptor beta chains below, sequenced in a study of blood T cell repertoires in COVID-19. Clones were read by immunoSEQ multiplex PCR, and TCRdb kept only the in-frame ones, dropping some. The table includes more than 450,000 clones, around 90% detected once. The sequenced sample was PBMCs or T cells enriched from blood (not recorded which). These receptor sequences come from a woman aged 18 to 35 who had recovered from COVID-19.

The chain is built from TRBV24-1 and TRBJ1-3; 9 nucleotides match TRBD1. The CDR3 runs 15 residues. Trimming removed 4 bases from V and 5 bases from J; junction bases left unmatched: 5. The germline CDR1 and CDR2 sequences are KGHDR and SFDVKD. The CDR3 region has the DNA TGTGCCACCAGTGACCCCGGACAGGGGCGAAACACCATATATTTT. This translates into CATSDPGQGRNTIYF.

This chain uses TRBV19 with TRBJ1-6; tentative D call: TRBD1 (6 bases). The CDR3 runs to 16 residues. V lost 3 bases to trimming and J lost 1 base, with 10 bases between them. Per germline, CDR1 LNHDA and CDR2 SQIVND (reference sequence). Here the CDR3 reads CASSIIQGSYNSPLHF. CDR3 in DNA: TGTGCCAGTAGTATTATCCAGGGGTCCTATAATTCACCCCTCCACTTT.

This sequence joins TRBV2 and TRBJ2-3; D not certain. Germline assignment: CDR1 SNHLY and CDR2 FYNNEI. The CDR3 has 14 amino acids. Trimming shortened V by 6 bases and J by 3 bases, and 13 bases separated the two germline ends. The CDR3 is CASRVGVGTDTQYF. In nucleotides, the CDR3 is TGTGCCAGCAGGGTCGGAGTAGGAACAGATACGCAGTATTTT. The whole variable domain, filled in from reference TRBV2 and TRBJ2-3, reads EPEVTQTPSHQVTQMGQEVILRCVPISNHLYFYWYRQILGQKVEFLVSFYNNEISEKSEIFDDQFSVERPDGSNFTLKIRSTKLEDSAMYFCASRVGVGTDTQYFGPGTRLTVL.

This clone was seen only a few times. V and J are TRBV5-5 and TRBJ2-7, with TRBD1 identical over 9 bases. V lost 4 bases and J lost 3; bases outside the gene matches: 8. The CDR3 sequence is 15 residues long. Germline V lookup: CDR1 SGHKS, CDR2 YYEKEE (reference sequence). As DNA, the CDR3 is TGTGCCAGCAGCACCGAACGGACAGGGGTCTACGAGCAGTACTTC. Translation: CASSTERTGVYEQYF.

The chain links TRBV7-8 to TRBJ2-1; TRBD2 matches 7 bases. CDR3 length: 15 amino acids. Germline-derived CDR1 and CDR2 are SGHVS and FQNEAQ. V shed 5 bases and J 0 bases; nucleotides not matched to a gene: 4. CDR3 loop: CASSPSGVSYNEQFF. CDR3 in DNA: TGTGCCAGCAGCCCGAGCGGGGTCTCCTACAATGAGCAGTTCTTC.

This clone appeared once. The CDR3 sequence: CASSQETGQGVANEKLFF. As DNA, the CDR3 is TGTGCCAGCAGCCAAGAGACGGGGCAGGGGGTAGCTAATGAAAAACTGTTTTTT. The chain links TRBV3-1 (or the pseudogene TRBV3-2) to TRBJ1-4; TRBD1 matches 7 bases. Per the germline V gene, CDR1 is LGHDT and CDR2 is YNNKEL (reference sequence). J was trimmed by 3 bases and V by 0 bases; bases with no gene match: 10. This CDR3 has 18 amino acids.

The rearrangement links TRBV2 to TRBJ2-7, with 8 bases matching TRBD2. Trimming at V came to 4 bases and at J to 5 bases, leaving 7 bases not matched to a gene. The germline V gene has CDR1 SNHLY and CDR2 FYNNEI. This CDR3 comprises 14 residues. The CDR3 sequence: CASSGGTRFDEQYF. The CDR3 nucleotides are TGTGCCAGCAGTGGTGGGACTAGATTCGACGAGCAGTACTTC. The entire variable domain, with the rest obtained from reference TRBV2 and TRBJ2-7, is as follows: EPEVTQTPSHQVTQMGQEVILRCVPISNHLYFYWYRQILGQKVEFLVSFYNNEISEKSEIFDDQFSVERPDGSNFTLKIRSTKLEDSAMYFCASSGGTRFDEQYFGPGTRLTVT.

J is TRBJ2-3 and V is TRBV7-9, with 10 nucleotides matching TRBD2. CDR3 length equals 16 residues. Germline loops: CDR1 SEHNR, CDR2 FQNEAQ (reference sequence). The ends lost 2 bases at V and 2 bases at J; junction bases unmatched: 4. CDR3 bases: TGTGCCAGCAGCTTACAAGCGGGGGGGCCCACAGATACGCAGTATTTT. This sequence encodes CASSLQAGGPTDTQYF. Filled out from reference TRBV7-9 and TRBJ2-3, the complete variable domain reads DTGVSQNPRHKITKRGQNVTFRCDPISEHNRLYWYRQTLGQGPEFLTYFQNEAQLEKSRLLSDRFSAERPKGSFSTLEIQRTEQGDSAMYLCASSLQAGGPTDTQYFGPGTRLTVL.

This rearrangement joins TRBV9 to TRBJ2-1; TRBD2 matches 7 bases. V shed 8 bases and J 4 bases; nucleotides not matched to a gene: 12. CDR3 length: 15 residues. Germline-derived CDR1 and CDR2 are SGDLS and YYNGEE. The CDR3 nucleotides read TGTGCCAGTTCCCTCTCTAGCGGCATTTACAATGAGCAGTTCTTC. It is translated as CASSLSSGIYNEQFF.

This chain links TRBV30 with TRBJ1-4; 8 bases align to TRBD1. CDR1 and CDR2 from the germline V gene are GTSNPN and SVGIG (reference sequence). V shed 4 bases, J shed 5 bases, and the junction held 6 bases outside the gene matches. CDR3 length: 14 amino acids. The CDR3 coding sequence is TGTGCCTGGAATCAGGGGGCAAGCAATGAAAAACTGTTTTTT. This codes for CAWNQGASNEKLFF.

The chain recombines TRBV30 with TRBJ1-5; tentative D call: TRBD1 (6 bases). The CDR3 is 17 amino acids. The V gene's germline CDR1 is GTSNPN and CDR2 SVGIG (reference sequence). Trimming cost V 4 bases and J 1 base, with 20 bases left between them. CDR3 loop: CAWTEQGWSGSNQPQHF. As DNA, the CDR3 is TGTGCCTGGACGGAACAGGGTTGGAGTGGGAGCAATCAGCCCCAGCATTTT.

V is TRBV11-2 and J is TRBJ2-7; D possibly corresponds to TRBD1 (6 bases). The CDR3 covers 15 residues. The germline V and J ends were trimmed by 4 bases and 0 bases, with 13 bases remaining between them. CDR1 SGHAT and CDR2 FQNNGV come from the germline V gene. The CDR3 region has the DNA TGTGCCAGCAGCTCTCACCAGGGGCCCTCCTACGAGCAGTACTTC. It is translated as CASSSHQGPSYEQYF.

V usage is TRBV29-1 and J usage is TRBJ1-2; 8 bases align to TRBD1. Germline loops: CDR1 SQVTM, CDR2 ANQGSEA. V lost 1 base and J lost 4; bases outside the gene matches: 5. The CDR3 is made up of 14 amino acids. The CDR3 sequence is CSVEAGGDSYGYTF. CDR3 coding DNA: TGCAGCGTTGAAGCAGGGGGCGACAGCTATGGCTACACCTTC.

The rearrangement uses TRBV4-2 and TRBJ1-5; tentative D call: TRBD1 (5 bases). The CDR3 has 16 residues. Germline CDR1 reads LGHNA; CDR2 reads YNFKEQ. V shed 1 base and J shed 2 bases, with 12 bases lying between them. The CDR3 sequence: CASSQAQGAGNQPQHF. The CDR3 DNA reads as TGTGCCAGCAGCCAAGCGCAGGGCGCCGGCAATCAGCCCCAGCATTTT.

The chain combines TRBV7-9 with TRBJ1-3, with TRBD1 matching over 9 bases. Germline CDR1 and CDR2: SEHNR and FQNEAQ (reference sequence). The CDR3 sequence is 15 residues long. V trimming: 5 bases; J trimming: 2 bases; junction bases outside the gene matches: 4. The CDR3 coding sequence is TGTGCCAGCAGCCGGGACAGGGTACCTGGAAACACCATATATTTT. It encodes CASSRDRVPGNTIYF.

The chain carries TRBV7-9 and TRBJ2-2; TRBD2 matches at 7 bases. V shed 4 bases, J shed 0 bases, and the junction held 8 bases outside the gene matches. This CDR3 is built from 17 residues. Germline V gene data show CDR1 as SEHNR and CDR2 as FQNEAQ (reference sequence). The CDR3 coding sequence is TGTGCCAGCAGCTCGGCCCAGACTAGCCCGAACACCGGGGAGCTGTTTTTT. Translation: CASSSAQTSPNTGELFF.

V is TRBV2 and J is TRBJ1-1, with TRBD1 identical over 9 bases. The germline V gene encodes CDR1 SNHLY and CDR2 FYNNEI. Losses at the gene ends were 7 bases for V and 4 bases for J; bases not matched to a gene: 4. The CDR3 is made up of 13 amino acids. DNA for the CDR3: TGTGCCAGCACGGGACAGGGTAGCACTGAAGCTTTCTTT. It yields the protein CASTGQGSTEAFF.

In its sample, this clone was seen once. The V gene is TRBV19, the J gene TRBJ2-7; 8 nucleotides line up with TRBD2. The CDR3 totals 14 residues. V was pared by 5 bases and J by 3 bases, with 6 bases of the junction left unmatched. Germline loops: CDR1 LNHDA, CDR2 SQIVND (reference sequence). The CDR3 is CASSREGGSYEQYF. The CDR3 DNA reads as TGTGCCAGTAGTCGGGAGGGCGGAAGCTACGAGCAGTACTTC.

This rearrangement joins TRBV29-1 to TRBJ2-5; possible D gene TRBD1, 5 bases. Trimming removed 1 base at V and 5 bases at J, with 14 bases between. The CDR3 contains 14 residues. Germline-derived CDR1 and CDR2 are SQVTM and ANQGSEA. The CDR3 protein is CSVEGVRESETQYF. The CDR3 region has the DNA TGCAGCGTTGAAGGAGTCAGGGAATCGGAGACCCAGTACTTC.

This clone appeared a single time. J is TRBJ2-3 and V is TRBV11-1, with a weak D call TRBD1 (6 bases). CDR1 is SGHAT, CDR2 FQDESV, per germline (reference sequence). V lost 1 base and J lost 4, with 15 bases in between. The CDR3 consists of 16 residues. CDR3 nucleotide sequence: TGTGCCAGCAGCTTAGAGGCAGGGGAAAACGCAGATACGCAGTATTTT. Its protein product is CASSLEAGENADTQYF.